A single sample is the source of the 10 T cell receptor beta chains below, sequenced in a study of cytomegalovirus exposure and HLA in healthy donors. This table comes from immunoSEQ multiplex PCR, and its TCRdb copy is limited to in-frame clones, with some not included. In the table there are 150,000 to 200,000 clones, 84% of which are singletons. Sequencing was carried out using PBMCs. These receptors all come from a man aged 25 to 40 in good health and CMV-seropositive.

The rearrangement links TRBV5-6 to TRBJ2-2; D is possibly TRBD1 (6 bases). V gave up 3 bases and J gave up 2 bases, with 8 bases separating them. The CDR3 covers 14 residues. Germline V gene lookup returns CDR1 SGHDT and CDR2 YYEEEE. The CDR3 spells CASSSGHNTGELFF. The CDR3 bases are TGTGCCAGCAGCTCGGGACATAACACCGGGGAGCTGTTTTTT.

CDR3 amino acids: CASSYGESLREKLFF. The CDR3 DNA reads TGCGCCAGCAGCTATGGAGAGAGTCTTCGGGAAAAACTGTTTTTT. The J gene is TRBJ1-4, the V gene TRBV5-1; no clear D gene. There are 15 residues in the CDR3. Germline-derived CDR1 and CDR2 are SGHRS and YFSETQ. Trimming shortened V by 3 bases and J by 8 bases, and 17 bases separated the two germline ends.

This clone has just a few counts. The V gene is TRBV28, the J gene TRBJ2-7; a weak D match, TRBD2 (7 bases). V gave up 6 bases and J gave up 5 bases, with 17 bases separating them. This CDR3 spans 14 amino acids. Germline V gives CDR1 MDHEN, CDR2 SYDVKM. In DNA, the CDR3 is TGTGCCAGCAGCGGGGGGCAGATAAAGAACGAGCAGTACTTC. As protein: CASSGGQIKNEQYF. The variable domain in full, with the rest retrieved from reference TRBV28 and TRBJ2-7, is DVKVTQSSRYLVKRTGEKVFLECVQDMDHENMFWYRQDPGLGLRLIYFSYDVKMKEKGDIPEGYSVSREKKERFSLILESASTNQTSMYLCASSGGQIKNEQYFGPGTRLTVT.

V gene TRBV28 combines with J gene TRBJ1-5; possibly TRBD1 for D (5 bases). V was clipped by 6 bases and J by 4 bases, with 19 bases between them. The CDR3 totals 16 residues. Germline V CDR1 and CDR2: MDHEN, SYDVKM. The CDR3 protein is CASSPLGANRNQPQHF. In nucleotides, the CDR3 is TGTGCCAGCAGCCCCCTAGGGGCTAATAGAAATCAGCCCCAGCATTTT.

There are many counts of this clone. The chain couples TRBV28 to TRBJ2-7; 7 nucleotides align to TRBD1. The V gene end was trimmed by 3 bases and the J gene end by 4 bases; junction bases not matched to a gene: 12. CDR3 length: 16 residues. CDR1 and CDR2 from the germline V gene are MDHEN and SYDVKM. CDR3 sequence: CASSLLAGGVKYEQYF. The CDR3 bases are TGTGCCAGCAGTTTGCTGGCAGGGGGTGTGAAGTACGAGCAGTACTTC.

The chain carries TRBV6-5 and TRBJ2-7; tentative D call: TRBD1 (6 bases). The germline V gene has CDR1 MNHEY and CDR2 SVGAGI. The CDR3 runs 16 residues. Deletions cut 0 bases from V and 9 bases from J, with 21 bases between. Here the CDR3 reads CASSYSNRALPSGQYF. CDR3 in DNA: TGTGCCAGCAGTTACTCGAACAGGGCGCTCCCTTCCGGGCAGTACTTC.

The chain recombines TRBV28 with TRBJ2-5; 8 bases align to TRBD2. The CDR3 sequence is 17 residues long. Trimming took 7 bases from V and 5 from J; bases not matched to a gene: 18. Germline loops: CDR1 MDHEN, CDR2 SYDVKM. The CDR3: CASTEVKSAGGRETQYF. Written as DNA, the CDR3 is TGTGCCAGCACCGAGGTCAAGTCCGCAGGCGGGAGGGAGACCCAGTACTTC.

The gene calls are TRBV5-6 and TRBJ2-3; D gene uncertain. This CDR3 is built from 14 residues. In germline, CDR1 is SGHDT, CDR2 YYEEEE. The V end lost 0 bases, the J end lost 2 bases, and 7 bases lay between the germline ends. This chain's CDR3 is CASSLVLVTDTQYF. The DNA for the CDR3 is TGTGCCAGCAGCTTGGTCCTAGTCACAGATACGCAGTATTTT.

This clone was found a few times. The chain recombines TRBV19 with TRBJ1-4, with D uncertain. V was clipped by 5 bases and J by 1 base, with 17 bases between them. The CDR3 loop spans 17 amino acids. CDR1 is LNHDA and CDR2 is SQIVND in the germline V gene (reference sequence). The CDR3 nucleotides are TGTGCCAGTAGTTCACATCGTAGCGGGGTAACTAATGAAAAACTGTTTTTT. Protein sequence: CASSSHRSGVTNEKLFF.

This chain links TRBV5-1 with TRBJ2-3; possibly TRBD2 for D (6 bases). Per the germline V gene, CDR1 is SGHRS and CDR2 is YFSETQ. Trimming left V 0 bases short and J 7 bases short, with 15 bases between. The CDR3 consists of 15 residues. CDR3 amino acids: CASSLVREEGHTQYF. In DNA, the CDR3 is TGCGCCAGCAGCTTGGTTAGGGAGGAAGGGCATACGCAGTATTTT.